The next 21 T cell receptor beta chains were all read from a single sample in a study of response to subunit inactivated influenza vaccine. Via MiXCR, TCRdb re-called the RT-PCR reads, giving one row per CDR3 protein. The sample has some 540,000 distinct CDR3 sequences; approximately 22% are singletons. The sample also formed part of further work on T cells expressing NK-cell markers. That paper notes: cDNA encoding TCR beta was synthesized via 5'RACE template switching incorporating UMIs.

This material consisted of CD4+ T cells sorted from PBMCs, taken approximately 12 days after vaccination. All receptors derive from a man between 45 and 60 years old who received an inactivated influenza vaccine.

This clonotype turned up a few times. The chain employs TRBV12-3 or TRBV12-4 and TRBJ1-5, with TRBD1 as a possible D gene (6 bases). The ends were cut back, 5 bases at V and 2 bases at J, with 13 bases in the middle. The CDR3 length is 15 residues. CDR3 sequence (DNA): TGTGCCAGCAGTCGGGGGCGATTAGGCAATCAGCCCCAGCATTTT. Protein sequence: CASSRGRLGNQPQHF.

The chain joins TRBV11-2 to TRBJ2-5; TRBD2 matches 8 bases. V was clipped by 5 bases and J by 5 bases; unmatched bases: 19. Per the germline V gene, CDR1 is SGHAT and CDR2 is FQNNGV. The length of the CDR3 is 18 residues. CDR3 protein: CASSPGAQGSGRAETQYF. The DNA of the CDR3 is TGTGCCAGCAGCCCTGGGGCCCAGGGGTCCGGGAGGGCGGAGACCCAGTACTTC.

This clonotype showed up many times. The CDR3 spells CASSQGGTGLYTGELFF. The CDR3 coding sequence is TGTGCCAGCAGCCAAGGCGGGACAGGGCTTTACACCGGGGAGCTGTTTTTT. The chain recombines TRBV14 with TRBJ2-2; TRBD1 agrees at 9 bases. The germline gives CDR1 SGHDN, CDR2 FVKESK. Unmatched junction bases numbered 6, after V lost 1 base and J lost 3 bases. The CDR3 runs to 17 residues.

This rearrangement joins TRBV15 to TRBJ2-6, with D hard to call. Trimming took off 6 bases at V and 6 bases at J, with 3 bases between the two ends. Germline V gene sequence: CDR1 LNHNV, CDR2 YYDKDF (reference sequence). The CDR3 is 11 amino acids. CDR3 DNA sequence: TGTGCCACCAGAAAGGCCAACGTCCTGACTTTC. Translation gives CATRKANVLTF.

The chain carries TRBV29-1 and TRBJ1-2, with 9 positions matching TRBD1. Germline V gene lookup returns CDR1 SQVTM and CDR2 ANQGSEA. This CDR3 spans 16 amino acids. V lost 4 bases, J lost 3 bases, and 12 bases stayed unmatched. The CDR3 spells CSVGPATGGAHYGYTF. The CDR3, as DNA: TGCAGCGTTGGACCCGCTACAGGGGGCGCCCACTATGGCTACACCTTC.

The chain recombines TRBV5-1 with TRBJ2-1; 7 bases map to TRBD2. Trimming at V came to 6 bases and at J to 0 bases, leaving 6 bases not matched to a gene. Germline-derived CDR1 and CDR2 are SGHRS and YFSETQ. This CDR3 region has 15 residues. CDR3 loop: CASTRGGNSYNEQFF. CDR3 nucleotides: TGCGCCAGCACCCGCGGGGGTAACTCCTACAATGAGCAGTTCTTC.

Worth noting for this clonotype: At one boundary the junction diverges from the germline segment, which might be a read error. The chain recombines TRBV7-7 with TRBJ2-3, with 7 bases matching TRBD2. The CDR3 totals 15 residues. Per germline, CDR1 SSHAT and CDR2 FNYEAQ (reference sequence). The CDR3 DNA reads TGTGCTAGCAGCTCGGGACTAACCCGCACAGATACGCAGTATTTT. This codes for CASSSGLTRTDTQYF.

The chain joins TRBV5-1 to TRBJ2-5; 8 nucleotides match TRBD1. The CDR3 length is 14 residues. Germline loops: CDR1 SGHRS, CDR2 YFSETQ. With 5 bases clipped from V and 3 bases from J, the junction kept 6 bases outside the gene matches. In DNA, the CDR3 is TGCGCCAGCAGTATCCAGGGGGCAGAAGAGACCCAGTACTTC. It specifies CASSIQGAEETQYF.

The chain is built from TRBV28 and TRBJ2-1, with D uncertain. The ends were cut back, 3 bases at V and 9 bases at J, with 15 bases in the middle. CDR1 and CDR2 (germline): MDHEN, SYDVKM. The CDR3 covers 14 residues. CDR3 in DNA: TGTGCCAGCAGTTTGGCTAGTCTGATATTTGAGCAGTTCTTC. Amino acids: CASSLASLIFEQFF.

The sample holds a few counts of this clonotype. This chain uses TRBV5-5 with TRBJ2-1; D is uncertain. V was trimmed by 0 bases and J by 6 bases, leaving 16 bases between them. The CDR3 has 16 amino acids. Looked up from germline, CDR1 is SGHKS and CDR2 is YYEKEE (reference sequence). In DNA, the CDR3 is TGTGCCAGCAGCTTGGACCTCCTCGGACGGACCAATGAGCAGTTCTTC. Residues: CASSLDLLGRTNEQFF.

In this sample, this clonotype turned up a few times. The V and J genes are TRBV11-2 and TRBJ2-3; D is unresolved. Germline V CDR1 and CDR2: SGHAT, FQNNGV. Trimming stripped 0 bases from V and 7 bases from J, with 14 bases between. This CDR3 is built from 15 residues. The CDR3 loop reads CASSLDLGLTYTQYF. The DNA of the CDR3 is TGTGCCAGCAGCTTAGATCTGGGCTTGACCTATACGCAGTATTTT.

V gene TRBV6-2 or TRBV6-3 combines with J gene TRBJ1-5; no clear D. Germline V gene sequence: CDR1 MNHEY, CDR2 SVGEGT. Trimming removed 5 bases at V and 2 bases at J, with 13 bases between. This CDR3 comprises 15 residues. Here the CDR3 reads CASSLYLRGNQPQHF. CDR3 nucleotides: TGTGCCAGCAGTCTCTACTTAAGGGGCAATCAGCCCCAGCATTTT.

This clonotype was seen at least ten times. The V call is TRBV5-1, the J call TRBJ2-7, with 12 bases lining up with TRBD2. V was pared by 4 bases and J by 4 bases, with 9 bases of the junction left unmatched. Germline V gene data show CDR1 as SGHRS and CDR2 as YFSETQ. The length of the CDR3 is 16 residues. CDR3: CASSTSTSGRGYEQYF. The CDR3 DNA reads TGCGCCAGCAGCACGTCGACTAGCGGGAGAGGATACGAGCAGTACTTC.

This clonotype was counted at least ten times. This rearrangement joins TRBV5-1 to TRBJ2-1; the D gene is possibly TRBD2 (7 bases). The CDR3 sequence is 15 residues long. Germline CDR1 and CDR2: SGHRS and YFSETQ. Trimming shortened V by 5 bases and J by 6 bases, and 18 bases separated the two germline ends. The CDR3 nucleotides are TGCGCCAGCAGTCCGGGGGGCCAACTCCCCAATGAGCAGTTCTTC. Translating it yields CASSPGGQLPNEQFF.

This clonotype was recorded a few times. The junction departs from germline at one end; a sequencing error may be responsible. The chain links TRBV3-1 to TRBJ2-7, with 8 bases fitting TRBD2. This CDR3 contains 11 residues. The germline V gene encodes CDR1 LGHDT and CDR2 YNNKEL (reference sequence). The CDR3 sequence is CASSDQGLEVF. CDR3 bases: TGTGCCAGCAGCGACCAGGGACTAGAGGTCTTC.

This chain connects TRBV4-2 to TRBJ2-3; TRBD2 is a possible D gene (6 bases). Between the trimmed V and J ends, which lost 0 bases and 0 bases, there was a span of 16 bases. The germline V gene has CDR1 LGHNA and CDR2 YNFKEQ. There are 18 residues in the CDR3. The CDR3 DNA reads TGTGCCAGCAGCCAAGATTGGGTAGCGGCTTCTAGCACAGATACGCAGTATTTT. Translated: CASSQDWVAASSTDTQYF.

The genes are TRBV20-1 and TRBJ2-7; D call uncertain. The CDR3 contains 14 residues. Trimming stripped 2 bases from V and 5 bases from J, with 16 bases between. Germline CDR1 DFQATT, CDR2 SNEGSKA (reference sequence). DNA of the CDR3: TGCAGTGCTAGAAAACCCCTCGTCTGGGACGAGCAGTACTTC. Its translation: CSARKPLVWDEQYF.

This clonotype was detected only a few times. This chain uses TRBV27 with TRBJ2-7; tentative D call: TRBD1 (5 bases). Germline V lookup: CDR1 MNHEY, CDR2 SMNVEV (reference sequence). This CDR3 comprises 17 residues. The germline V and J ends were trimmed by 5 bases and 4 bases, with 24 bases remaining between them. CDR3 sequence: CASSPQTARSNLYEQYF. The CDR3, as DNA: TGTGCCAGCAGTCCCCAGACAGCCAGGAGTAACCTTTACGAGCAGTACTTC.

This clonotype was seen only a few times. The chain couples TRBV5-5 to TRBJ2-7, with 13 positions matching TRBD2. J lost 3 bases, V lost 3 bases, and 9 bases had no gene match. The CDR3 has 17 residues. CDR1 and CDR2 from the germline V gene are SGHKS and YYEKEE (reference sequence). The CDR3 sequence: CASSSPQRTSGSYEQYF. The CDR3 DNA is TGTGCCAGCAGCTCCCCACAGCGGACTAGCGGGAGCTACGAGCAGTACTTC.

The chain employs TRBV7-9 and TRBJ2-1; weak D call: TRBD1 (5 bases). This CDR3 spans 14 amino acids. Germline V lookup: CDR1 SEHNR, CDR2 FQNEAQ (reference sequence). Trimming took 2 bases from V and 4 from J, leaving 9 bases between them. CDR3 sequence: CASSLQGGYNEQFF. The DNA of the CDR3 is TGTGCCAGCAGCTTACAGGGCGGATACAATGAGCAGTTCTTC.

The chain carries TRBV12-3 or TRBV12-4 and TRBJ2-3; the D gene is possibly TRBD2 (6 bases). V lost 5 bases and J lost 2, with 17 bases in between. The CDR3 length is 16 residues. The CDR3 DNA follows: TGTGCCAGCAGTCTCCTTGTTGGCGGGGTCACAGATACGCAGTATTTT. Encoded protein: CASSLLVGGVTDTQYF.